This T cell receptor beta chain was sequenced for a study of T-cell reconstitution after alpha-beta-depleted transplantation in children. Unique molecular identifiers featured in how the TCRbeta library was prepared. TCRdb reprocessed the PCR reads via MiXCR and lists one record per CDR3 protein. The sample lists around 600,000 distinct CDR3 sequences; about 23% were seen once. General study results and limits: After transplant, at about two months, alpha-beta T cells were reportedly derived from several hundred expanded graft clones. After transplant, high TCRbeta diversity at day 60 in some patients arose from surviving recipient T cells and thymic progenitors.

In germline, CDR1 is SGHRS, CDR2 YFSETQ. The length of the CDR3 is 12 residues. The V and J ends lost 4 bases and 7 bases respectively, with 6 bases between them. As to this clonotype: Its target is unknown.

Material: PBMCs, mostly from graft donor cells, obtained 360 days after TCRalphabeta/CD19-depleted stem cell transplant. The source of this sequence is a boy in the first two years of life who had a stem cell transplant for acute myeloid leukemia, so the T cells may come from the graft donor. The genes are TRBV5-1 and TRBJ2-6; D unresolved. The CDR3 reads CASSPVANVLTF. CDR3 bases: TGCGCCAGCAGCCCCGTAGCCAACGTCCTGACTTTC.